This TCR beta chain was retrieved from a study of cytomegalovirus exposure and HLA in healthy donors. Study-level points and caveats: It was reportedly the case that the classifier diagnosed cytomegalovirus status with high specificity and sensitivity. In a later analysis, DRB1 alleles had the most associated TCRs; HLA-C alleles the fewest. The study recorded 150 to 200 TCR beta chains that were cytomegalovirus-associated. In vitro experiments confirmed that three CMV-associated chains were specific for CMV antigens.

Germline V gene sequence: CDR1 SGHRS, CDR2 YFSETQ. J gave up 3 bases and V 4 bases, and 7 bases lay outside the gene matches. The CDR3 has 15 amino acids. PCR primers comprised 60 Vbeta and 13 Jbeta primers. Generated by immunoSEQ multiplex PCR, the TCRdb table keeps only in-frame clones and is missing some. Of 150,000 to 200,000 clones listed, about 80% are singletons. Note on this clone: Antigen: not known.

This sequence was found in a man between 45 and 60 years old in good health and CMV-seropositive. The chain employs TRBV5-1 and TRBJ2-3; 8 bases line up with TRBD1. The sample was PBMCs. The CDR3 DNA follows: TGCGCCAGCAGCCCCCGGGACAGGCAAACAGATACGCAGTATTTT. Amino acid sequence: CASSPRDRQTDTQYF.